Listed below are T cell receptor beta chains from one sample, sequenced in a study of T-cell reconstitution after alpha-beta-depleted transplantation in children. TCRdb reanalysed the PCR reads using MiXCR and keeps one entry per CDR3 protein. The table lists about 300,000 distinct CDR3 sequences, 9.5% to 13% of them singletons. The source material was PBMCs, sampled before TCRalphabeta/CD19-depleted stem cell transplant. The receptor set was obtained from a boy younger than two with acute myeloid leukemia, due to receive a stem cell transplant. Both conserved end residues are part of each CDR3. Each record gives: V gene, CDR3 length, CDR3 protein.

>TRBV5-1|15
CASSLVAGQNSPLHF
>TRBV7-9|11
CASSSPWLQYF
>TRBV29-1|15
CSVEPGLAGADTQYF
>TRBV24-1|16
CATSGWQGKNTGELFF
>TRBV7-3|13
CASSFGLANEQFF
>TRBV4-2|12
CASSQELETQYF
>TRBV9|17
CASSVPRTGMDTGELFF
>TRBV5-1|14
CASSYGRPQETQYF
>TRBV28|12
CASSLPTPEAFF
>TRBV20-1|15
CSVKRLGGVTDTQYF
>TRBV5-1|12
CASSLMRDGYTF
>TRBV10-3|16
CAISFRTSGGVDTQYF
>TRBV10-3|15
CAISEGLSFYNEQFF
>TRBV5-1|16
CASSPDRTASTDTQYF
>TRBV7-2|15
CASSGPPGEMGEQYF
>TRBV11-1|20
CASSLMTPLAGIGAKNIQYF
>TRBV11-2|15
CASSLRRVTSYEQYF
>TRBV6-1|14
CASNDRVNTGELFF
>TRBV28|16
CASSLLLAGLWNEQFF
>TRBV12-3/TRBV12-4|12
CASSWVTGELFF
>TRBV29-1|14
CSVVWDRGNYEQYF
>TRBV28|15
CASSLEAQVKNIQYF
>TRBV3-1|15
CASGRSLRYQEAQYF
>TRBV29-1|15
CSVTIAGNLLYEQYF
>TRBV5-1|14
CASSLPGDTDTQYF
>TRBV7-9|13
CASSLEGFYGYTF
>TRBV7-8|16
CASSVDRGSYNSPLHF
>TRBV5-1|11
CASFFTGELFF
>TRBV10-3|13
CAISQAAYNEQFF
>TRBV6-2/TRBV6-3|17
CASSYSSPAAGANVLTF
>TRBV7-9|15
CASSFEQGVDNEQFF
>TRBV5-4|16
CASSAPGQSNTGELFF
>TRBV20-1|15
CSARTSGRDINEQFF
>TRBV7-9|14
CASSPRRITGGYTF
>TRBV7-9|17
CASSSGQAQVSGNTIYF
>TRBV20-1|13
CSADRSLSYEQYF
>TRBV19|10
CASKGVTQYF
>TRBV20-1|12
CSAPGATNEQFF
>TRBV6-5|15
CASSYRRGSTDTQYF
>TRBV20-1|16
CSARDAAGNSYNEQFF
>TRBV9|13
CASSVDLTDTQYF
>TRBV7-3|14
CASSIDRGADTQYF
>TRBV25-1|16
CASSELTTGIQETQYF
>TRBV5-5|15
CASSSRGQGDYGYTF
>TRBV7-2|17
CASSLAPAVGNSDTQYF
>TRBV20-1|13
CSAPAEGTGELFF
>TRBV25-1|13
CASSDGRSYGYTF
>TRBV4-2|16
CASSQEDRAGGTEAFF
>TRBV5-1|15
CASSLASGGSDTQYF
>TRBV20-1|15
CSASRDRRSTDTQYF
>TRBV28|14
CASSLEGASYEQYF
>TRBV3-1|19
CASSQAAGRGASNTGELFF
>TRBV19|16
CASSPPRTGVLLKQYF
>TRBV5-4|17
CASSSDTGPGTNEKLFF
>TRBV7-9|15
CASSPAGALSNEQFF
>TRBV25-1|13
CASRGQTAYEQYF
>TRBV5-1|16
CASSTVGQGVTYEQYF
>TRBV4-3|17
CASSQAYLGLAKNIQYF
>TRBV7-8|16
CASSQTSPALQETQYF